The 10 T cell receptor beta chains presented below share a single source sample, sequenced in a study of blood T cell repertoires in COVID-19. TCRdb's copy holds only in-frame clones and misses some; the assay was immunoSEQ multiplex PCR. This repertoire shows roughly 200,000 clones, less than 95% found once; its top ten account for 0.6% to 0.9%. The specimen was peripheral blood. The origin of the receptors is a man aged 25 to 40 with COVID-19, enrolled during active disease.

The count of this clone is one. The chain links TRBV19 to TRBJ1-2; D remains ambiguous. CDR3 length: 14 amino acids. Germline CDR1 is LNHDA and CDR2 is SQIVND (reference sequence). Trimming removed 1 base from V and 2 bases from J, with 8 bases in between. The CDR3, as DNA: TGTGCCAGTAGTATAGGAAAACGGAACTATGGCTACACCTTC. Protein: CASSIGKRNYGYTF.

CDR3 amino acids: CASSPPGRQDNEQFF. The CDR3 DNA follows: TGTGCCAGCTCACCACCGGGTCGACAGGACAATGAGCAGTTCTTC. V and J are TRBV18 and TRBJ2-1; D possibly corresponds to TRBD1 (6 bases). CDR1 KGHSH and CDR2 LQKENI come from the germline V gene. CDR3 length equals 15 residues. V was shortened by 0 bases and J by 5 bases, with 11 bases between the two germline ends.

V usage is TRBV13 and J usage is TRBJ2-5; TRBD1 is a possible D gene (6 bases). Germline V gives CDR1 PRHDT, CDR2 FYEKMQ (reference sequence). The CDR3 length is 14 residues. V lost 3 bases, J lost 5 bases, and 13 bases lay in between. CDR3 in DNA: TGTGCCAGCAGCTTCGAGGGGGACCGGGAGACCCAGTACTTC. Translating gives CASSFEGDRETQYF.

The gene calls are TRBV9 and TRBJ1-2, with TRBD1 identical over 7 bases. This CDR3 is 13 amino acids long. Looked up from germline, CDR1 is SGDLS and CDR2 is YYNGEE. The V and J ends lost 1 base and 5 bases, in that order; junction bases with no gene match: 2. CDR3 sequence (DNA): TGTGCCAGCAGCGTACAGGGGGATTATGGCTACACCTTC. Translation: CASSVQGDYGYTF.

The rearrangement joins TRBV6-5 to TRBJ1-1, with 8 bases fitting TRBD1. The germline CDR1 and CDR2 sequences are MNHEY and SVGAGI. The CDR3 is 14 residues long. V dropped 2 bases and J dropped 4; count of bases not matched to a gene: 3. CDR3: CASSYATGVTEAFF. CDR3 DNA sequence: TGTGCCAGCAGTTACGCGACAGGGGTCACTGAAGCTTTCTTT.

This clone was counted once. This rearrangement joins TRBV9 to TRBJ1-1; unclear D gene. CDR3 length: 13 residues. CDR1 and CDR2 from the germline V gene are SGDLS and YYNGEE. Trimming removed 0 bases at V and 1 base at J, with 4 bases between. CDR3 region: CASSVDWNTEAFF. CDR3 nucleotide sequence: TGTGCCAGCAGCGTAGACTGGAACACTGAAGCTTTCTTT.

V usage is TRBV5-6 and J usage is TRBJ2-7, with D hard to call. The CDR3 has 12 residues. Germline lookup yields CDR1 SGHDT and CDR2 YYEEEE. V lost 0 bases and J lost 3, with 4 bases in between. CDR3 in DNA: TGTGCCAGCAGCTTGGGGCTCTACGAGCAGTACTTC. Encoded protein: CASSLGLYEQYF.

The CDR3 loop is CASNPGGGARQPQHF. For the CDR3, the DNA is TGTGCCAGTAACCCCGGTGGGGGGGCCCGGCAGCCCCAGCATTTT. The chain has TRBV19 and TRBJ1-5; tentatively, D is TRBD1 (6 bases). CDR1 is LNHDA and CDR2 is SQIVND in the germline V gene (reference sequence). The V end was cut by 7 bases, the J end by 7 bases, with 20 bases between. The CDR3 is 15 amino acids.

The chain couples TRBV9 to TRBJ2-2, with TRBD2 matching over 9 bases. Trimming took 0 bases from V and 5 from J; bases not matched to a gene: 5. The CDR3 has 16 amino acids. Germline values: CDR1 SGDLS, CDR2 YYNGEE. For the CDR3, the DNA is TGTGCCAGCAGCGTAGGTGGCGGGGGGGAAACCGGGGAGCTGTTTTTT. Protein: CASSVGGGGETGELFF.

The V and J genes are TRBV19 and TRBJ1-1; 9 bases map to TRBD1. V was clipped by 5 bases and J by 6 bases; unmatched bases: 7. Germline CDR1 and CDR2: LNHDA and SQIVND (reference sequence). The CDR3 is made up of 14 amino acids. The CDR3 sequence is CASSPTGGAAEAFF. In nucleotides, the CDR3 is TGTGCCAGTAGTCCCACAGGGGGCGCGGCTGAAGCTTTCTTT.